This passage covers 24 T cell receptor beta chains from one sample sequenced in a study of T cell clones after liver transplantation. TCRdb's copy holds only in-frame clones and misses some; the assay was immunoSEQ multiplex PCR. The table lists 55,000 to 75,000 clones, approximately 70% of them singletons. The starting material was CD4+ T cells from blood, obtained at the roughly 15-month timepoint. The receptors were gathered from a human patient who received a liver transplant. The graft donor may have contributed some T cells.

This clone showed up just once. J is TRBJ2-2 and V is TRBV7-8, with 8 positions matching TRBD2. The germline CDR1 and CDR2 sequences are SGHVS and FQNEAQ. V lost 7 bases, J lost 6 bases, and 7 bases stayed unmatched. The CDR3 has 14 residues. In DNA, the CDR3 is TGTGCCAGCAACTCGGGGGGGCGATCCGGGGAGCTGTTTTTT. This translates into CASNSGGRSGELFF.

This chain links TRBV28 with TRBJ2-3; 8 bases line up with TRBD1. This CDR3 spans 14 amino acids. CDR1 is MDHEN and CDR2 is SYDVKM in the germline V gene. Trimming took 4 bases from V and 1 from J; bases not matched to a gene: 1. DNA of the CDR3: TGTGCCAGCAGTTCGACAGGGGGCACAGATACGCAGTATTTT. Translated: CASSSTGGTDTQYF.

The gene calls are TRBV11-3 and TRBJ2-3; perhaps TRBD2 as D (6 bases). The germline gives CDR1 SGHNT, CDR2 YENEEA. V was pared by 1 base and J by 2 bases, with 16 bases between. This CDR3 is built from 17 residues. The CDR3 DNA reads as TGTGCCAGCAGCTTAGGCCAAAGGGAGGTTCCCACAGATACGCAGTATTTT. Translated, it gives CASSLGQREVPTDTQYF.

The chain carries TRBV6-1 and TRBJ1-5; TRBD1 is a possible D gene (6 bases). CDR1 is MNHNS, CDR2 SASEGT, per germline. The CDR3 is 14 amino acids. V shed 9 bases and J shed 7 bases, with 19 bases lying between them. The CDR3 DNA is TGTGCCAGTGAACAGGGACGTCTACGACAGCCCCAGCATTTT. This encodes CASEQGRLRQPQHF.

This clone was seen a handful of times. The chain recombines TRBV27 with TRBJ2-6; D unresolved. Germline V gene sequence: CDR1 MNHEY, CDR2 SMNVEV (reference sequence). V lost 0 bases to trimming and J lost 2 bases, with 2 bases between them. CDR3 size: 14 residues. The CDR3 DNA reads TGTGCCAGCAGTTTATCGGCTGGGGCCAACGTCCTGACTTTC. The encoded protein is CASSLSAGANVLTF.

This clone was counted between two and nine times. At the DNA level, this CDR3 is encoded by other sequences in the same sample as well. Here the CDR3 reads CASSRQGNTGELFF. The CDR3 DNA sequence: TGTGCCAGTAGTAGACAGGGAAACACCGGGGAGCTGTTTTTT. This rearrangement joins TRBV19 to TRBJ2-2; TRBD1 matches at 7 bases. Germline V gene data show CDR1 as LNHDA and CDR2 as SQIVND (reference sequence). Germline trimming cut 4 bases from V and 2 bases from J; bases unmatched to any gene: 1. This CDR3 contains 14 residues.

The chain recombines TRBV5-4 with TRBJ1-1; D uncertain. Germline V gene sequence: CDR1 SGHNT, CDR2 YYREEE (reference sequence). Trimming removed 5 bases from V and 9 bases from J, with 14 bases in between. This CDR3 region has 12 residues. The CDR3 coding sequence is TGTGCCAGCAGTTACGGTGGGGAAAAAGCTTTCTTT. It is translated as CASSYGGEKAFF.

The chain couples TRBV27 to TRBJ2-7; 11 bases map to TRBD2. The length of the CDR3 is 16 residues. V trimming: 2 bases; J trimming: 2 bases; junction bases outside the gene matches: 5. Germline CDR1 MNHEY, CDR2 SMNVEV (reference sequence). The CDR3, as DNA: TGTGCCAGCAGTTTACCTGCTAGCGGGGGGACCTACGAGCAGTACTTC. Translated: CASSLPASGGTYEQYF.

The CDR3 DNA reads TGTGCCAGCAGCCAAGAAACTAGCGGGGGGAGTGAGCAGTACTTC. It yields the protein CASSQETSGGSEQYF. The chain uses TRBV4-2 and TRBJ2-5; 12 bases line up with TRBD2. Germline-derived CDR1 and CDR2 are LGHNA and YNFKEQ. J gave up 11 bases and V 0 bases, and 7 bases lay outside the gene matches. CDR3 length: 15 residues.

With respect to this clone: Other DNA sequences in this sample translate to the same CDR3. V usage is TRBV20-1 and J usage is TRBJ2-7; D is perhaps TRBD2 (5 bases). V was cut by 5 bases and J by 7 bases, with 12 bases left in between. The length of the CDR3 is 11 residues. The germline V gene has CDR1 DFQATT and CDR2 SNEGSKA (reference sequence). CDR3 residues: CSAPLGSEQYF. The DNA for the CDR3 is TGCAGTGCTCCCTTGGGGAGTGAGCAGTACTTC.

The chain is built from TRBV6-6 and TRBJ2-7; tentatively, D is TRBD1 or TRBD2 (6 bases each). Trimming pared 7 bases from V and 8 bases from J, leaving 15 bases between. This CDR3 comprises 12 residues. From germline, CDR1 is MNHNY and CDR2 SVGAGI (reference sequence). The CDR3 sequence is CASTKGDSKQYV. DNA for the CDR3: TGTGCCAGCACCAAGGGGGACTCCAAGCAGTACGTC.

This chain joins TRBV5-1 and TRBJ2-5; D is ambiguous. Germline V gives CDR1 SGHRS, CDR2 YFSETQ. The CDR3 covers 12 residues. Trimming left V 0 bases short and J 5 bases short, with 5 bases between. The chain's CDR3 is CASSLAGETQYF. The CDR3 bases are TGCGCCAGCAGCTTGGCCGGGGAGACCCAGTACTTC.

The genes are TRBV5-1 and TRBJ2-3, with D hard to call. V was clipped by 3 bases and J by 1 base, with 15 bases between them. Germline assignment: CDR1 SGHRS and CDR2 YFSETQ. There are 16 residues in the CDR3. This chain's CDR3 is CASSSSPSRGTDTQYF. DNA of the CDR3: TGCGCCAGCAGCTCCTCTCCGAGCAGAGGCACAGATACGCAGTATTTT.

The rearrangement uses TRBV28 and TRBJ1-1; D gene unclear. Germline CDR1 is MDHEN and CDR2 is SYDVKM. Trimming removed 4 bases from V and 1 base from J, with 10 bases in between. This CDR3 has 14 residues. The CDR3 reads CASSSQAPNTEAFF. The CDR3 DNA reads TGTGCCAGCAGTTCCCAGGCCCCGAACACTGAAGCTTTCTTT.

The sample holds one count of this clone. The CDR3 DNA reads TGTGCCAGCAGTTACTCATTCTCTACAGATACGCAGTATTTT. Translation gives CASSYSFSTDTQYF. The chain joins TRBV6-5 to TRBJ2-3; the D is unclear. Germline V CDR1 and CDR2: MNHEY, SVGAGI. This CDR3 region has 14 residues. V was clipped by 0 bases and J by 3 bases, with 7 bases between them.

In its sample, this clone was seen once. This may come from a read error, since a much larger clone is one base off. The chain recombines TRBV7-2 with TRBJ1-5; D gene ambiguous. CDR3 length equals 15 residues. Trimming removed 1 base from V and 6 bases from J, with 13 bases in between. CDR1 and CDR2 (germline): SGHTA, FQGNSA. The CDR3 nucleotides are TGTGCCAGCAGCTTAGGGGCAGGCCCCGGTCAGCCCCAGCATTTT. Translated: CASSLGAGPGQPQHF.

The chain is built from TRBV7-2 and TRBJ2-6, with TRBD1 matching over 9 bases. This CDR3 contains 19 residues. The germline CDR1 and CDR2 sequences are SGHTA and FQGNSA. Trimming cost V 3 bases and J 0 bases; bases outside gene matches: 9. The CDR3 is CASSFPGQGGGSGANVLTF. CDR3 bases: TGTGCCAGCAGCTTTCCGGGACAGGGCGGAGGCTCTGGGGCCAACGTCCTGACTTTC.

A note on this clone: Other DNA sequences in this specimen translate into the identical CDR3. The chain has TRBV30 and TRBJ2-7; D is possibly TRBD1 or TRBD2 (6 bases each). The CDR3 is made up of 13 amino acids. Germline CDR1 is GTSNPN and CDR2 is SVGIG (reference sequence). CDR3 protein: CAWTPKGGYEQYV. CDR3 DNA: TGTGCCTGGACCCCCAAGGGGGGCTACGAGCAATACGTC.

The gene calls are TRBV27 and TRBJ2-3; 12 nucleotides match TRBD1. The CDR3 consists of 16 residues. After removal of 6 bases from V and 1 base from J, the junction contained 5 bases not matched to a gene. The germline V gene encodes CDR1 MNHEY and CDR2 SMNVEV (reference sequence). CDR3 sequence (DNA): TGTGCCAGCAGGGGACAGGGGGCGAGGGGCACAGATACGCAGTATTTT. Protein sequence: CASRGQGARGTDTQYF.

The V gene is TRBV9, the J gene TRBJ2-3; 11 nucleotides align to TRBD2. The ends lost 7 bases at V and 4 bases at J; junction bases unmatched: 17. The CDR3 has 18 amino acids. Germline CDR1 SGDLS, CDR2 YYNGEE. The CDR3 bases are TGTGCCAGCGGCCAGATTAGCGGGGGGGCCGGTCCCGCAGATACGCAGTATTTT. Amino acid sequence: CASGQISGGAGPADTQYF.

J is TRBJ2-1 and V is TRBV19; D not resolved. V lost 0 bases, J lost 5 bases, and 8 bases lay in between. The CDR3 is 14 amino acids. Germline CDR1 is LNHDA and CDR2 is SQIVND (reference sequence). The CDR3 here is CASSIDLADNEQFF. In DNA, the CDR3 is TGTGCCAGTAGTATAGATCTGGCTGACAATGAGCAGTTCTTC.

This clone turned up a few times. The gene calls are TRBV19 and TRBJ1-1; D is perhaps TRBD1 (5 bases). Germline V lookup: CDR1 LNHDA, CDR2 SQIVND (reference sequence). Trimming pared 1 base from V and 2 bases from J, leaving 8 bases between. The length of the CDR3 is 14 residues. CDR3 loop: CASSIAQGNTEAFF. CDR3 bases: TGTGCCAGTAGTATAGCGCAGGGAAACACTGAAGCTTTCTTT.

As DNA, the CDR3 is TGTGCCAGCGGAGGAAGCTCCTATAATTCACCCCTCCACTTT. This codes for CASGGSSYNSPLHF. V usage is TRBV7-9 and J usage is TRBJ1-6; D is unclear. CDR3 length: 14 residues. Germline loops: CDR1 SEHNR, CDR2 FQNEAQ (reference sequence). Trimming took off 8 bases at V and 0 bases at J, with 8 bases between the two ends.

The chain carries TRBV9 and TRBJ1-1; D is unresolved. This CDR3 is 15 amino acids long. CDR1 SGDLS and CDR2 YYNGEE come from the germline V gene. V was trimmed by 0 bases and J by 3 bases, leaving 12 bases between them. DNA for the CDR3: TGTGCCAGCAGCGTAGACACGTACTCGGACACTGAAGCTTTCTTT. Translation: CASSVDTYSDTEAFF.